This is a list of T cell receptor beta chains from one sample in a study of technical replicates of blood from several donors. The protocol was immunoSEQ multiplex PCR, while the TCRdb copy is restricted to in-frame clones and leaves out a portion. The sample consists of over 50,000 clones, more than 75% of them appearing once. The sequenced material came from PBMCs. The origin of the receptors is a human donor in good health. Some clones in this sample may be carry-over from other donors' samples. CDR3s include the opening cysteine and the closing phenylalanine or tryptophan. D genes are given only for firm matches. Size is omitted from some rows. Given values are once, few, many or a class for expanded clones.

d_call	v_call	j_call	clone_size	cdr3_aa	cdr3_nt
NA	TRBV2	TRBJ1-2	NA	CASRTPGREGGYTF	TGTGCCAGCAGGACCCCGGGCAGGGAGGGCGGCTACACCTTC
NA	TRBV7-6	TRBJ2-1	NA	CASSLGGGEQFF	TGTGCCAGCTCCCTGGGGGGTGGTGAGCAGTTCTTC
NA	TRBV6-5	TRBJ2-5	NA	CASSLQYQETQYF	TGTGCCAGCAGCTTACAGTACCAAGAGACCCAGTACTTC
NA	TRBV6-6	TRBJ1-2	NA	CASSYSTGTYGYTF	TGTGCCAGCAGTTACTCTACAGGTACCTATGGCTACACCTTC
TRBD1	TRBV13	TRBJ2-1	NA	CASSLTGVGGNEQFF	TGTGCCAGCAGCTTGACAGGGGTCGGGGGCAATGAGCAGTTCTTC
TRBD2	TRBV18	TRBJ2-1	NA	CASSPGGAKSSLF	TGTGCCAGCTCACCCGGGGGGGCGAAATCTAGCCTCTTC
TRBD2	TRBV5-1	TRBJ2-5	NA	CASSRTSGSGETQYF	TGCGCCAGCAGCAGGACTAGCGGGAGCGGGGAGACCCAGTACTTC
NA	TRBV7-3	TRBJ2-2	NA	CASSPVAATGELFF	TGTGCCAGCAGCCCCGTTGCGGCAACCGGGGAGCTGTTTTTT
NA	TRBV5-1	TRBJ2-7	NA	CASSLQRGGTYEQYF	TGCGCCAGCAGCCTTCAAAGGGGGGGGACCTACGAGCAGTACTTC
NA	TRBV5-4	TRBJ2-5	NA	CASSHIGQGILGETQYF	TGTGCCAGCAGCCACATTGGGCAGGGGATTCTAGGAGAGACCCAGTACTTC
NA	TRBV4-3	TRBJ2-3	NA	CASSQVLADTQYF	TGCGCCAGCAGCCAAGTTTTAGCAGATACGCAGTATTTT
NA	TRBV11-2	TRBJ2-1	NA	CASRSIGAPQGEQFF	TGTGCCAGCAGAAGCATTGGTGCCCCCCAGGGTGAGCAGTTCTTC
NA	TRBV5-1	TRBJ2-1	NA	CASSLTGPANEQFF	TGCGCCAGCAGCTTGACAGGCCCTGCCAATGAGCAGTTCTTC
TRBD1	TRBV7-6	TRBJ2-1	NA	CASSPGTGGWNNEQFF	TGTGCCAGCAGCCCAGGGACAGGGGGCTGGAACAATGAGCAGTTCTTC
TRBD2	TRBV9	TRBJ2-5	NA	CASSGSGGAGETQYF	TGTGCCAGCAGCGGTAGCGGGGGGGCAGGGGAGACCCAGTACTTC
TRBD2	TRBV7-2	TRBJ2-2	NA	CASSPRLAGGIGELFF	TGTGCCAGCAGCCCCCGACTAGCGGGAGGTATCGGGGAGCTGTTTTTT
NA	TRBV5-1	TRBJ2-5	NA	CASSLRLVRSETQYF	TGCGCCAGCAGCCTCCGGCTAGTCCGGTCCGAGACCCAGTACTTC
TRBD1	TRBV7-8	TRBJ1-5	NA	CASSLKGGTGPPSPQHF	TGTGCCAGCAGCCTCAAGGGGGGGACAGGGCCTCCCTCACCCCAGCATTTT
TRBD1	TRBV10-3	TRBJ2-2	NA	CAISLQGAAGELFF	TGTGCCATCAGTTTACAGGGGGCCGCCGGGGAGCTGTTTTTT
TRBD2	TRBV5-1	TRBJ2-7	NA	CASSPTSGSPFHEQYF	TGCGCCAGCAGCCCGACTAGCGGGAGTCCCTTCCACGAGCAGTACTTC
TRBD1	TRBV6-6	TRBJ2-2	NA	CASSYSTGVWTGELFF	TGTGCCAGCAGTTACTCGACAGGGGTGTGGACCGGGGAGCTGTTTTTT
NA	TRBV2	TRBJ1-1	once	CASSQGLITEAFF	TGTGCCAGCAGTCAGGGGCTCATCACTGAAGCTTTCTTT
TRBD1	TRBV7-8	TRBJ1-2	few	CASSTYRGGYTF	TGTGCCAGCAGCACCTACAGGGGAGGCTACACCTTC
TRBD1	TRBV13	TRBJ2-2	NA	CASRHRGPGELFF	TGTGCCAGCAGACACAGGGGTCCCGGGGAGCTGTTTTTT
NA	TRBV4-3	TRBJ1-3	NA	CASSRDFGNTIYF	TGCGCCAGCAGCCGGGACTTTGGAAACACCATATATTTT
TRBD2	TRBV5-5	TRBJ2-2	once	CASSPGLAGYTGELFF	TGTGCCAGCAGCCCGGGACTAGCGGGGTACACCGGGGAGCTGTTTTTT
NA	TRBV7-2	TRBJ2-7	NA	CASSLSHSYEQYF	TGTGCCAGCAGCTTATCCCACTCCTACGAGCAGTACTTC
NA	TRBV5-1	TRBJ2-5	NA	CASSLRDNQETQYF	TGCGCCAGCAGCTTGAGGGACAACCAAGAGACCCAGTACTTC
NA	TRBV6-5	TRBJ2-7	NA	CASSRTAGTYEQYF	TGTGCCAGCAGCAGGACAGCGGGGACCTACGAGCAGTACTTC
NA	TRBV1	TRBJ2-2	once	CTSILTSGRENTGELFF	TGCACCAGCATCTTGACTAGCGGGAGGGAGAACACCGGGGAGCTGTTTTTT
NA	TRBV27	TRBJ1-1	once	CASSSPRQANTEAFF	TGTGCCAGCAGTTCTCCCCGACAGGCGAACACTGAAGCTTTCTTT
NA	TRBV27	TRBJ1-1	NA	CASSLAGGEAFF	TGTGCCAGCAGTTTGGCCGGCGGGGAAGCTTTCTTT
TRBD1	TRBV29-1	TRBJ1-2	NA	CSADDRAGPYYGYTF	TGCAGCGCCGACGACAGGGCCGGACCCTACTATGGCTACACCTTC
TRBD2	TRBV5-1	TRBJ2-5	once	CASQVTSGVSQETQYF	TGCGCCAGCCAGGTGACTAGCGGAGTTTCCCAAGAGACCCAGTACTTC
TRBD1	TRBV4-1	TRBJ1-5	NA	CASSQGTGGVGKPQHF	TGCGCCAGCAGCCAGGGGACAGGGGGCGTCGGTAAGCCCCAGCATTTT
NA	TRBV7-9	TRBJ2-1	NA	CASSPGINEQFF	TGTGCCAGCAGCCCAGGGATAAATGAGCAGTTCTTC
NA	TRBV6-1	TRBJ1-1	NA	CASNGGLVGLTEAFF	TGTGCCAGCAATGGAGGGTTGGTCGGTCTCACTGAAGCTTTCTTT
NA	TRBV11-2	TRBJ2-3	NA	CASSAEGGTDTQYF	TGTGCCAGCAGCGCCGAGGGGGGCACAGATACGCAGTATTTT
TRBD2	TRBV2	TRBJ2-2	once	CASTEEGRENTGELFF	TGTGCCAGCACTGAGGAGGGGAGGGAGAACACCGGGGAGCTGTTTTTT